This T cell receptor (beta chain) was found in a study of T cell responses to AZD1222 COVID-19 vaccine. A note on this clone: What it recognizes is unknown.

Trimming cost V 2 bases and J 2 bases, with 10 bases left between them. The length of the CDR3 is 15 residues. Germline V CDR1 and CDR2: MNHEY, SMNVEV (reference sequence). Libraries were prepared by immunoSEQ multiplex PCR; TCRdb keeps only in-frame clonotypes and omits some of them. The table has around 96,000 clones, 75% to 95% seen once. Whole-study results and caveats: Sampled repertoires all dated from after the peak T cell response. There were mostly white British donors and more females than males, and clonal diversity was possibly underestimated. Spike-specific TCR breadth and depth went up after people got two AZD1222 doses.

This material consisted of peripheral blood, taken 28 days after the second AZD1222 dose. The sequence came from an adult who received the AZD1222 COVID-19 vaccine. The V and J genes are TRBV27 and TRBJ1-5; no reliable D call. The CDR3 region has the DNA TGTGCCAGCAGTTTAGGTGGGTTTGGCAATCAGCCCCAGCATTTT. Translated, it gives CASSLGGFGNQPQHF.